The following is a T cell receptor beta chain sequence with its context. Antigen unknown. These data are taken from a study of graft-versus-host responses after intestinal transplantation. About the study: Each transplant was multivisceral, liver-intestinal, or isolated intestinal. Study results and caveats: Recipient marrow contained GvH clones, some of which appeared first in ileum or blood. The presence of high graft-versus-host to host-versus-graft clonal ratios in allografts characterized patients with graft-donor T cell macrochimerism. Early post-transplant declines in HvG were associated with peak levels of circulating GvH clones.

Method: immunoSEQ multiplex PCR; TCRdb's copy keeps in-frame clones and lacks some. The sample includes about 38,000 clones, around four fifths seen only once; the top ten take 3.5% to 4.5%. Deletions cut 0 bases from V and 3 bases from J, with 9 bases between. CDR1 is LGHNA, CDR2 YNFKEQ, per germline. This CDR3 spans 15 amino acids. The clonotype was recovered from a human patient who received an intestinal transplant, so some T cells may come from the graft donor. This chain uses TRBV4-2 with TRBJ1-5, with a weak D call TRBD1 (6 bases). The sequencing used PBMCs, collected 1070 days after transplant. Here the CDR3 DNA reads TGTGCCAGCAGCCAAGATTCAGGGGCCAATCAGCCCCAGCATTTT. This codes for CASSQDSGANQPQHF.